This T cell receptor (beta chain) was retrieved from a study of PD-1 blockade in classical Hodgkin lymphoma. The data were produced by immunoSEQ multiplex PCR, yet TCRdb's version contains in-frame clones alone and is incomplete. The data hold about 7,000 clones, with roughly four fifths observed a single time. Of note for this clone: The antigen remains unidentified.

The CDR3 sequence is 14 residues long. From germline, CDR1 is SGHTA and CDR2 FQGNSA. V shed 5 bases and J 5 bases; nucleotides not matched to a gene: 3. There was relapse after autologous stem cell transplantation in every patient, and there was variation in brentuximab vedotin exposure. Broader study findings: Whatever underlies the repertoire differences (possibly disease activity or prior therapy) remains undefined. Whereas CD4+ TCR diversity had risen significantly by C4D1, CD8+ TCR diversity had not. Healthy donors were reported to have higher baseline TCR diversity than newly diagnosed patients.

V is TRBV7-2 and J is TRBJ2-2; 9 bases line up with TRBD1. This TCR was sampled from a human donor with classical Hodgkin lymphoma. Material: peripheral blood mononuclear cells (PBMCs), obtained at baseline. The CDR3 region is CASSATGGTGELFF. The CDR3 nucleotides read TGTGCCAGCAGCGCGACAGGGGGGACCGGGGAGCTGTTTTTT.